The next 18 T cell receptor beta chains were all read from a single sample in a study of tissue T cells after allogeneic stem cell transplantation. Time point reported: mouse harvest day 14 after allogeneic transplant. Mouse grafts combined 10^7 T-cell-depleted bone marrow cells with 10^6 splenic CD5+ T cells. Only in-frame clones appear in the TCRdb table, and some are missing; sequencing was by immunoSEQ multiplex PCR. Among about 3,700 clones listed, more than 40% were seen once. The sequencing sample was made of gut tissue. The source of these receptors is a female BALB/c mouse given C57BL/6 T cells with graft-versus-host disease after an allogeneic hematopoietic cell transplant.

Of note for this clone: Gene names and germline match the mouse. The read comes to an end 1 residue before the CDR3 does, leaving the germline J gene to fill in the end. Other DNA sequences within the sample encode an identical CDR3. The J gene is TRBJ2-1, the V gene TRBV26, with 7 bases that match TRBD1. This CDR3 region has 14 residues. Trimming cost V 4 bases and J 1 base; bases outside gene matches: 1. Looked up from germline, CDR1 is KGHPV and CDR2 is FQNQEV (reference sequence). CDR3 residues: CASSRQGNYAEQFF. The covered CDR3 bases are TGTGCCAGCAGTCGACAGGGAAACTATGCTGAGCAGTTC.

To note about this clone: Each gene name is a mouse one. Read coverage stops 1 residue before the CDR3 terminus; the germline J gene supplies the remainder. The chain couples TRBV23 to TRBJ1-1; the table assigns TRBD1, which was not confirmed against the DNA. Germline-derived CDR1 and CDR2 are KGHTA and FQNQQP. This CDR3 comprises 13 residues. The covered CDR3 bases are TGCTCCAGCAGTCGGGACAGGGGGACAGAAGTCTTC. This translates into CSSSRDRGTEVF. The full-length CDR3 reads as CSSSRDRGTEVFF.

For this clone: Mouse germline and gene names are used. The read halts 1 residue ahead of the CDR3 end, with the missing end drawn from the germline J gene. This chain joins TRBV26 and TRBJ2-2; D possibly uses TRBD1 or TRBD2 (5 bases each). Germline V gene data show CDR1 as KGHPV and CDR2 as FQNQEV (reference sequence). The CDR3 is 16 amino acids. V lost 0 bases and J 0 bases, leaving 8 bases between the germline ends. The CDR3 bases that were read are TGTGCCAGCAGTCTGTCGTCGGGGGCAAACACCGGGCAGCTCTAC. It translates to CASSLSSGANTGQLY. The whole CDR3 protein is CASSLSSGANTGQLYF.

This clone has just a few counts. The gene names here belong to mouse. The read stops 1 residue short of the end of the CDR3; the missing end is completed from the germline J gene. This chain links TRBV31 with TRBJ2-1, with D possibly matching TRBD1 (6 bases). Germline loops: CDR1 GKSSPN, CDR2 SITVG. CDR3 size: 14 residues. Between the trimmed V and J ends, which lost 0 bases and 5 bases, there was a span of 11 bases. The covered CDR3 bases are TGTGCCTGGAGTCTATGGGACAAGGATGCTGAGCAGTTC. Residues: CAWSLWDKDAEQF. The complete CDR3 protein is CAWSLWDKDAEQFF.

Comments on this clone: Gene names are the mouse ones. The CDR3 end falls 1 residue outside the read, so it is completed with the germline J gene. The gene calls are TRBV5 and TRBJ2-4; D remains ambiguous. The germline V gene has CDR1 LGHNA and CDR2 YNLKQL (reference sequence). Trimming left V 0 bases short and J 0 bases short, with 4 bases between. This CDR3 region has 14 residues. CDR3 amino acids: CASSQDNSQNTLYF. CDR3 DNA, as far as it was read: TGTGCCAGCAGCCAAGACAATAGTCAAAACACCTTGTAC.

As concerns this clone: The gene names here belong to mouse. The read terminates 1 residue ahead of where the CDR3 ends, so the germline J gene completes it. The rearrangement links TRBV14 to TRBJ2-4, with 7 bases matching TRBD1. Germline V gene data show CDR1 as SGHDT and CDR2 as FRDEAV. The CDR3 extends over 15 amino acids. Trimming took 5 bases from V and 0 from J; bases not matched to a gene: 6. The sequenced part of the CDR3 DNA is TGTGCCAGCAGACCAGACAGGGTTAGTCAAAACACCTTGTAC. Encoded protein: CASRPDRVSQNTLY. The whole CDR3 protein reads CASRPDRVSQNTLYF.

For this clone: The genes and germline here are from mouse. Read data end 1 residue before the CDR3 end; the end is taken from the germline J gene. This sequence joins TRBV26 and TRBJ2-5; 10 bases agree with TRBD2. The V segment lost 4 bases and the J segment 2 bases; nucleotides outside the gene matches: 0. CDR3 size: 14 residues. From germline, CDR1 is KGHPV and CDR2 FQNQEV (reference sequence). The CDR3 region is CASSRLGGQDTQYF. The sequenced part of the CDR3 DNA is TGTGCCAGCAGTCGACTGGGGGGCCAAGACACCCAGTAC.

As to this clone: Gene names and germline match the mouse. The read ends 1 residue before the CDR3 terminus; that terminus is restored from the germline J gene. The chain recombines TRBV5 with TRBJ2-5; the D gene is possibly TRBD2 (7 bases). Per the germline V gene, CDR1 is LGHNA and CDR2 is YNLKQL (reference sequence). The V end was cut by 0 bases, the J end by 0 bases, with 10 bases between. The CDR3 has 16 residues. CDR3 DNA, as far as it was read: TGTGCCAGCAGCCAAGAAGGGGGGGTTAACCAAGACACCCAGTAC. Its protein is CASSQEGGVNQDTQY. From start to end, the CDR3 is CASSQEGGVNQDTQYF.

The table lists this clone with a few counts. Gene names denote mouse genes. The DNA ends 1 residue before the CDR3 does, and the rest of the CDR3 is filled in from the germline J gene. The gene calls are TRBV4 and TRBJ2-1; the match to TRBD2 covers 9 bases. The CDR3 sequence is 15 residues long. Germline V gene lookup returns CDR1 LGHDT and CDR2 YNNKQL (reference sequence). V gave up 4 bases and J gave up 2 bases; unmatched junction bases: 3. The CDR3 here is CASSSGGGYYAEQFF. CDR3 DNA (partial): TGTGCCAGCAGCTCTGGGGGGGGGTACTATGCTGAGCAGTTC. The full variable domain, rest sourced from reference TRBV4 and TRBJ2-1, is ETAVFQTPNYHVTQVGNEVSFNCKQTLGHDTMYWYKQDSKKLLKIMFSYNNKQLIVNETVPRRFSPQSSDKAHLNLRIKSVEPEDSAVYLCASSSGGGYYAEQFFGPGTRLTVL.

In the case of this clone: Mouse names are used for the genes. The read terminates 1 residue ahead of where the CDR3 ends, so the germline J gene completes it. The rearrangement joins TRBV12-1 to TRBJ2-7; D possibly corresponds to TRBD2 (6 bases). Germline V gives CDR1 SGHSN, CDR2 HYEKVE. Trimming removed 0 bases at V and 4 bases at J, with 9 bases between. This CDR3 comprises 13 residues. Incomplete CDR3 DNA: TGTGCCAGCTCTCTCGACTGGCTTTATGAACAGTAC. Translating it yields CASSLDWLYEQY. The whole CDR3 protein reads CASSLDWLYEQYF.

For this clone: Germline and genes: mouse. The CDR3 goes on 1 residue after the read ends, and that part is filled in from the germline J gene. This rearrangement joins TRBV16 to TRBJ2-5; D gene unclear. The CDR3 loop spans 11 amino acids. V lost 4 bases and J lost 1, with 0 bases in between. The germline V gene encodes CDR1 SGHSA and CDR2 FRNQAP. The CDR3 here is CASSYQDTQYF. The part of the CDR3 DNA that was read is TGTGCAAGCAGCTACCAAGACACCCAGTAC. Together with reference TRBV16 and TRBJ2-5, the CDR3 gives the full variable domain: NAGVIQTPRHKVTGKGQEATLWCEPISGHSAVFWYRQTIVQGLEFLTYFRNQAPIDDSGMPKERFSAQMPNQSHSTLKIQSTQPQDSAVYLCASSYQDTQYFGPGTRLLVL.

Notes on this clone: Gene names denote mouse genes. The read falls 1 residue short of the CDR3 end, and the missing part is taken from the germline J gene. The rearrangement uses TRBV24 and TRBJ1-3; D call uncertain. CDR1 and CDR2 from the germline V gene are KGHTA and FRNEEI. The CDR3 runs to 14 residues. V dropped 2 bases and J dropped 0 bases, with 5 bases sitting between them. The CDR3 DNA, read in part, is TGTGCCAGCAGTCTGACGAATTCTGGAAATACGCTCTAT. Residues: CASSLTNSGNTLY. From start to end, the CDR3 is CASSLTNSGNTLYF.

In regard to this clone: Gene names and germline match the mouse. Incomplete CDR3 DNA: TGTGCCAGCAGCTTAGCGATAACCTATGAACAGTAC. Its protein product is CASSLAITYEQY. The CDR3, in full, reads CASSLAITYEQYF. V and J are TRBV3 and TRBJ2-7; D ambiguous. The CDR3 end falls 1 residue outside the read, so it is completed with the germline J gene. V was shortened by 0 bases and J by 2 bases, with 5 bases between the two germline ends. There are 13 residues in the CDR3. The germline V gene encodes CDR1 SNHLY and CDR2 FYNGKV (reference sequence).

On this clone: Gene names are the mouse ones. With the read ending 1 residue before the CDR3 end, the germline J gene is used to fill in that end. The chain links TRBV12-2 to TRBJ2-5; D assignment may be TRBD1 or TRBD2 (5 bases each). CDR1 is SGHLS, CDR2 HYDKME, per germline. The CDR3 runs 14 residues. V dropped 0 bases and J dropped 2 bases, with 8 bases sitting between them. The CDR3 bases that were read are TGTGCCAGCTCTCTCGACGGGGGCCAAGACACCCAGTAC. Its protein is CASSLDGGQDTQY. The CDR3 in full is CASSLDGGQDTQYF.

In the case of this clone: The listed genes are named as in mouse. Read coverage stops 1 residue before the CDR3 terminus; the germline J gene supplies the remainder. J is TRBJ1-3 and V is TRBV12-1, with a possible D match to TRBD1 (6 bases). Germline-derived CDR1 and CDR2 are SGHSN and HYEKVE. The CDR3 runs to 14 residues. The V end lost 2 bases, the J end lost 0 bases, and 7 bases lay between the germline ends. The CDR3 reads CASSHRVSGNTLYF. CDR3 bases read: TGTGCCAGCTCTCACAGGGTTTCTGGAAATACGCTCTAT.

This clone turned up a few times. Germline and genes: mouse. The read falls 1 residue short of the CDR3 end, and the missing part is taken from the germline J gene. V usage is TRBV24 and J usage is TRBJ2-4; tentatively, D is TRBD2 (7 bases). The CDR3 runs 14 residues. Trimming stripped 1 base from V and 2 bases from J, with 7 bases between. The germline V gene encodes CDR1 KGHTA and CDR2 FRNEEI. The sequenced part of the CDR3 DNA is TGTGCCAGCAGTCTGTGGGGGGCTCAAAACACCTTGTAC. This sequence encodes CASSLWGAQNTLY. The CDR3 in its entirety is CASSLWGAQNTLYF.

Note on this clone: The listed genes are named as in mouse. The CDR3 spells CASSSGSAETLYF. The CDR3 DNA, read in part, is TGTGCCAGCAGTTCCGGCAGTGCAGAAACGCTGTAT. The J gene is TRBJ2-3, the V gene TRBV13-1; D ambiguous. With the read ending 1 residue before the CDR3 end, the germline J gene is used to fill in that end. This CDR3 has 13 amino acids. V dropped 4 bases and J dropped 0 bases, with 6 bases sitting between them. CDR1 NSHNY and CDR2 SYGAGN come from the germline V gene.

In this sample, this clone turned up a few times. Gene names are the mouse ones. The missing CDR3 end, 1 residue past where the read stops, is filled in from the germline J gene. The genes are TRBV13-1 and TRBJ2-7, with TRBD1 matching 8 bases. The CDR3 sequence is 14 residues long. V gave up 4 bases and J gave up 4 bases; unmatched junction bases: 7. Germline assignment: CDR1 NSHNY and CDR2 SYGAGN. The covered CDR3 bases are TGTGCCAGCAGTTCCGGGACAGGATCTTATGAACAGTAC. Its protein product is CASSSGTGSYEQY. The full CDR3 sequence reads CASSSGTGSYEQYF.